Below, 27 T cell receptor beta chains from the same sample are listed, as sequenced in a study of spatial heterogeneity in lung cancer. Study-wide results and limits: Expanded intratumoral alpha and beta TCR counts tracked tumor mutation counts.

Which antigens these TCRs recognize remains unknown. TCRdb fed the 5' RACE reads into MiXCR, producing one record per CDR3 protein. This sample yields thousands of distinct CDR3 sequences, of which 8.6% are seen a single time; approximately 16% belongs to the top ten. Time point here: sample taken at primary tumor resection. Source: lung tumor tissue, taken at surgery. These receptors came from a male donor with early-stage non-small cell lung cancer.

By sample fraction, this clonotype is medium-sized. The chain carries TRBV5-1 and TRBJ2-7; possibly TRBD1 or TRBD2 for D (5 bases each). The CDR3 covers 14 residues. Germline V lookup: CDR1 SGHRS, CDR2 YFSETQ. Trimming took 3 bases from V and 7 from J, leaving 17 bases between them. CDR3 coding DNA: TGCGCCAGCAGCTGGGAACAGGAGGCAGGGGAGCAGTACTTC. Translation gives CASSWEQEAGEQYF.

This clonotype is labeled as medium-sized (0.01 to 0.1%). The chain carries TRBV11-1 and TRBJ2-5, with 7 bases aligning to TRBD2. Germline CDR1 is SGHAT and CDR2 is FQDESV (reference sequence). Trimming took 5 bases from V and 2 from J; bases not matched to a gene: 5. The CDR3 is 14 amino acids. The CDR3 nucleotides read TGTGCCAGCAGCAGACTAGCAGCGCAAGAGACCCAGTACTTC. Its protein product is CASSRLAAQETQYF.

This clonotype is medium-sized by share. This chain uses TRBV7-9 with TRBJ2-1, with no clear D. Trimming left V 3 bases short and J 5 bases short, with 8 bases between. This CDR3 is 13 amino acids long. Germline CDR1 reads SEHNR; CDR2 reads FQNEAQ (reference sequence). Here the CDR3 reads CASSFNPNNEQFF. DNA of the CDR3: TGTGCCAGCAGCTTTAACCCAAACAATGAGCAGTTCTTC.

In its sample, this clonotype is medium-sized. The chain has TRBV6-5 and TRBJ2-1, with 9 positions matching TRBD2. CDR3 size: 13 residues. The J segment lost 7 bases and the V segment lost 6 bases, leaving 4 bases of the junction unmatched. The V gene's germline CDR1 is MNHEY and CDR2 SVGAGI. The CDR3 here is CASRGTSWNEQFF. The CDR3 coding sequence is TGTGCCAGCAGAGGGACTAGCTGGAATGAGCAGTTCTTC.

Ten or more counts support this clonotype. This rearrangement joins TRBV16 to TRBJ2-7, with 12 bases identical to TRBD1. The germline CDR1 and CDR2 sequences are KGHSY and FQNENV. There are 14 residues in the CDR3. After removal of 4 bases from V and 7 bases from J, the junction contained 5 bases not matched to a gene. CDR3 residues: CASSRRDRGREQYF. The CDR3 region has the DNA TGTGCCAGCAGCCGACGGGACAGGGGGCGGGAGCAGTACTTC.

This clonotype was seen a handful of times. J is TRBJ1-5 and V is TRBV19; D uncertain. Trimming cost V 5 bases and J 7 bases, with 18 bases left between them. This CDR3 spans 15 amino acids. Germline CDR1 reads LNHDA; CDR2 reads SQIVND (reference sequence). CDR3 loop: CASSLWGRREQPQHF. The CDR3 coding sequence is TGTGCCAGTAGTCTTTGGGGTCGGAGAGAGCAGCCCCAGCATTTT.

This clonotype is termed medium-sized. The chain recombines TRBV28 with TRBJ1-2; D unclear. The germline V gene encodes CDR1 MDHEN and CDR2 SYDVKM. The CDR3 totals 11 residues. V was shortened by 4 bases and J by 8 bases, with 8 bases between the two germline ends. CDR3 sequence reads: CASSYRLGYTF. Written as DNA, the CDR3 is TGTGCCAGCAGTTACCGTTTGGGCTACACCTTC.

This clonotype is large. J is TRBJ2-3 and V is TRBV5-1; either TRBD1 or TRBD2 may supply D (6 bases each). Germline lookup yields CDR1 SGHRS and CDR2 YFSETQ. V was cut by 2 bases and J by 2 bases, with 12 bases left in between. This CDR3 contains 15 residues. CDR3 sequence reads: CASSFGGPPTDTQYF. The CDR3 nucleotides are TGCGCCAGCAGCTTCGGGGGCCCCCCCACAGATACGCAGTATTTT.

By proportion, this clonotype is medium-sized. This chain links TRBV29-1 with TRBJ2-1, with 13 bases lining up with TRBD2. The V gene's germline CDR1 is SQVTM and CDR2 ANQGSEA. With 4 bases clipped from V and 7 bases from J, the junction kept 1 base outside the gene matches. The CDR3 consists of 13 residues. The CDR3 region is CSVALAGGNEQFF. The CDR3 DNA sequence: TGCAGCGTTGCACTAGCGGGGGGGAATGAGCAGTTCTTC.

This clonotype counts as medium-sized. V and J are TRBV5-1 and TRBJ2-3; D is undetermined. The CDR3 extends over 13 amino acids. Germline V gene sequence: CDR1 SGHRS, CDR2 YFSETQ. Trimming removed 0 bases at V and 5 bases at J, with 7 bases between. As DNA, the CDR3 is TGCGCCAGCAGCTTGGTCAATGGAGATACGCAGTATTTT. This translates into CASSLVNGDTQYF.

This clonotype counts as medium-sized (0.01 to 0.1%). This chain joins TRBV5-4 and TRBJ2-7; D is perhaps TRBD2 (6 bases). CDR1 and CDR2 (germline): SGHNT, YYREEE (reference sequence). V dropped 5 bases and J dropped 4 bases, with 16 bases sitting between them. The CDR3 is 14 residues long. In DNA, the CDR3 is TGTGCCAGCAGTCGCCCGGGGGAGGTTTACGAGCAGTACTTC. It codes for CASSRPGEVYEQYF.

By proportion, this clonotype is medium-sized. CDR3 nucleotides: TGCGCCAGCAGCTTGGGACTAGCGGGGCCCTCTGGGGCCAACGTCCTGACTTTC. Encoded protein: CASSLGLAGPSGANVLTF. The chain is built from TRBV5-1 and TRBJ2-6; 11 positions match TRBD2. With V trimmed by 0 bases and J by 0 bases, 2 bases remained unmatched. Germline-derived CDR1 and CDR2 are SGHRS and YFSETQ. The CDR3 extends over 18 amino acids.

Many counts were recorded for this clonotype. This rearrangement joins TRBV20-1 to TRBJ1-5, with TRBD1 identical over 11 bases. After removal of 6 bases from V and 4 bases from J, the junction contained 14 bases not matched to a gene. Germline V lookup: CDR1 DFQATT, CDR2 SNEGSKA (reference sequence). The length of the CDR3 is 17 residues. CDR3 loop: CSANRILGTGGNQPQHF. For the CDR3, the DNA is TGCAGTGCGAATAGAATACTTGGGACAGGGGGGAATCAGCCCCAGCATTTT.

In this sample, this clonotype turned up a few times. The rearrangement links TRBV29-1 to TRBJ2-3; no reliable D call. V shed 4 bases and J shed 6 bases, with 5 bases lying between them. Germline CDR1 is SQVTM and CDR2 is ANQGSEA. This CDR3 comprises 10 residues. CDR3 protein: CSVVRDTQYF. In nucleotides, the CDR3 is TGCAGCGTTGTAAGGGATACGCAGTATTTT.

By share, this clonotype counts as large (0.1 to 1%). The genes are TRBV7-2 and TRBJ2-3, with 10 bases matching TRBD2. The CDR3 has 17 residues. In germline, CDR1 is SGHTA, CDR2 FQGNSA. The junction had 4 bases not matched to a gene; V was cut back by 1 base and J by 0 bases. In DNA form, the CDR3 reads TGTGCCAGCAGCTTAGGAGGAGCGGGGGGGAGCACAGATACGCAGTATTTT. Residues: CASSLGGAGGSTDTQYF.

By its share, this clonotype is medium-sized (0.01 to 0.1%). V usage is TRBV7-8 and J usage is TRBJ2-7; no firm D call. Trimming left V 5 bases short and J 5 bases short, with 19 bases between. Per germline, CDR1 SGHVS and CDR2 FQNEAQ. The CDR3 extends over 15 amino acids. In DNA, the CDR3 is TGTGCCAGCAGCCAAGCCGGGTCCCTCGGCCACGAGCAGTACTTC. It translates to CASSQAGSLGHEQYF.

By share, this clonotype counts as medium-sized (0.01 to 0.1%). V and J are TRBV28 and TRBJ2-7, with TRBD2 matching 8 bases. Per germline, CDR1 MDHEN and CDR2 SYDVKM. The trim removed 0 bases at V and 3 bases at J, leaving 4 bases unmatched. The CDR3 extends over 15 amino acids. CDR3 amino acids: CASSLWTSANYEQYF. The CDR3 DNA is TGTGCCAGCAGTTTATGGACTAGCGCCAACTACGAGCAGTACTTC.

This clonotype is categorized as medium-sized. The chain has TRBV24-1 and TRBJ2-1; D gene uncertain. CDR1 is KGHDR, CDR2 SFDVKD, per germline. This CDR3 is built from 16 residues. V lost 1 base to trimming and J lost 2 bases, with 11 bases between them. CDR3 nucleotides: TGTGCCACCAGTGATTTTACGACGGTGGCCTACAATGAGCAGTTCTTC. Its translation: CATSDFTTVAYNEQFF.

By frequency in the sample, this clonotype is medium-sized. The J gene is TRBJ2-1, the V gene TRBV5-1; D unresolved. The CDR3 has 15 residues. Germline V gene lookup returns CDR1 SGHRS and CDR2 YFSETQ. Trimming stripped 0 bases from V and 0 bases from J, with 7 bases between. CDR3 residues: CASSLEGRSYNEQFF. CDR3 nucleotides: TGCGCCAGCAGCTTGGAGGGTCGCTCCTACAATGAGCAGTTCTTC.

In its sample, this clonotype ranks as medium-sized (0.01 to 0.1%). J is TRBJ2-1 and V is TRBV20-1; 10 bases are shared with TRBD2. Germline trimming cut 4 bases from V and 6 bases from J; bases unmatched to any gene: 6. The CDR3 covers 14 residues. Germline V gene data show CDR1 as DFQATT and CDR2 as SNEGSKA (reference sequence). The CDR3 DNA sequence: TGCAGTGCTAACGCCGGACTAGCGGTCAATGAGCAGTTCTTC. It specifies CSANAGLAVNEQFF.

This chain links TRBV9 with TRBJ2-3; D not certain. CDR3 size: 13 residues. Trimming removed 4 bases from V and 3 bases from J, with 9 bases in between. Germline V gives CDR1 SGDLS, CDR2 YYNGEE. The CDR3: CASSLRTTDTQYF. Here the CDR3 DNA reads TGTGCCAGCAGCCTACGTACGACAGATACGCAGTATTTT.

This clonotype is labeled medium-sized. This chain links TRBV10-2 with TRBJ1-5; 7 bases agree with TRBD1. V trimming: 8 bases; J trimming: 3 bases; junction bases outside the gene matches: 4. This CDR3 is built from 13 residues. Germline V gene lookup returns CDR1 WSHSY and CDR2 SAAADI. The chain's CDR3 is CASGTVHNQPQHF. The DNA of the CDR3 is TGCGCCAGCGGGACAGTTCACAATCAGCCCCAGCATTTT.

By sample share, this clonotype is medium-sized (0.01 to 0.1%). The chain combines TRBV7-6 with TRBJ1-4; D gene uncertain. Per germline, CDR1 SGHVS and CDR2 FNYEAQ. V was pared by 5 bases and J by 3 bases, with 7 bases between. This CDR3 spans 13 amino acids. The CDR3 DNA follows: TGTGCCAGCAGCCCCTCAGCTAATGAAAAACTGTTTTTT. It is translated as CASSPSANEKLFF.

Within the sample, this clonotype is medium-sized. V gene TRBV28 combines with J gene TRBJ1-4; D perhaps matches TRBD1 (6 bases). V dropped 6 bases and J dropped 7 bases, with 18 bases sitting between them. Germline V CDR1 and CDR2: MDHEN, SYDVKM. This CDR3 is built from 15 residues. The CDR3 region is CASSLYRVKGEKLFF. In nucleotides, the CDR3 is TGTGCCAGCAGCCTCTACAGGGTAAAAGGTGAAAAACTGTTTTTT.

This clonotype has at least ten counts. The V gene is TRBV28, the J gene TRBJ2-6; D not resolved. Trimming removed 8 bases from V and 0 bases from J, with 14 bases in between. The CDR3 has 16 residues. Germline CDR1 reads MDHEN; CDR2 reads SYDVKM. The CDR3 bases are TGTGCCAGCGGGCCTTTTCTTGGCTCTGGGGCCAACGTCCTGACTTTC. Protein sequence: CASGPFLGSGANVLTF.

In its sample, this clonotype is medium-sized. The chain employs TRBV20-1 and TRBJ2-1; D ambiguous. V lost 6 bases and J 0 bases, leaving 9 bases between the germline ends. The CDR3 loop spans 13 amino acids. Per germline, CDR1 DFQATT and CDR2 SNEGSKA (reference sequence). The CDR3 DNA reads TGCAGTGCGAAAGCGCACTCCTACAATGAGCAGTTCTTC. Its translation: CSAKAHSYNEQFF.

This clonotype ranks as medium-sized. The J gene is TRBJ2-3, the V gene TRBV27; 7 bases map to TRBD1. CDR1 and CDR2 from the germline V gene are MNHEY and SMNVEV (reference sequence). Trimming cost V 4 bases and J 2 bases; bases outside gene matches: 9. This CDR3 contains 16 residues. The CDR3 loop is CASSSQRGPYTDTQYF. CDR3 in DNA: TGTGCCAGCAGTTCGCAGAGGGGGCCTTACACAGATACGCAGTATTTT.